Listed below are T cell receptor beta chains from one sample, sequenced in a study of cytomegalovirus exposure and HLA in healthy donors. Generated by immunoSEQ multiplex PCR, the TCRdb table keeps only in-frame clones and is missing some. This table holds some 190,000 clones, around three quarters found once. Sequenced: PBMCs. All receptors derive from a woman aged 25 to 45 in good health and CMV-seronegative. Both conserved end residues are part of each CDR3. Fields, in order: D gene, J gene, V gene, clone size, CDR3 DNA, CDR3 protein. D genes are given only for firm matches. Clone size is stated in some rows and not others, as once, few, many or a class when expanded.

- TRBJ2-5 TRBV30 - TGTGCCTGGAGGAGACCGGGCCAAGAGACCCAGTACTTC CAWRRPGQETQYF
- TRBJ2-3 TRBV5-6 - TGTGCCAGCAGCTTGGTCGCTTCAGGGCCCGGCACAGATACGCAGTATTTT CASSLVASGPGTDTQYF
TRBD1 TRBJ2-5 TRBV6-5 - TGTGCCATCCGACAGGGACCCCAAGAGACCCAGTACTTC CAIRQGPQETQYF
- TRBJ1-1 TRBV7-2 - TGTGCCAGCAGCTGGACAAGTGAAGCTTTCTTT CASSWTSEAFF
- TRBJ1-5 TRBV6-6 - TGTGCCAGCAGTAACACGAATCAGCCCCAGCATTTT CASSNTNQPQHF
- TRBJ2-7 TRBV2 - TGTGCCAGCAGTGAAAGCCGCTACGAGCAGTACTTC CASSESRYEQYF
TRBD1 TRBJ1-2 TRBV2 - TGTGCCAGCAGTGGAGGACAGGCCGTGGGCTACACCTTC CASSGGQAVGYTF
- TRBJ1-5 TRBV19 few TGTGCCAGTAGTACCTCCCTGGGAGGTCAGCCCCAGCATTTT CASSTSLGGQPQHF
- TRBJ2-5 TRBV9 - TGTGCCAGCAACGGGGGTCCGCAAGAGACCCAGTACTTC CASNGGPQETQYF
- TRBJ1-4 TRBV7-6 - TGTGCCAGCAGCTTAGCAGGGGAGGGGTTGGGTGAAAAACTGTTTTTT CASSLAGEGLGEKLFF
- TRBJ2-3 TRBV5-1 - TGCGCCAGCAGCTCAGGGAGCACAGATACGCAGTATTTT CASSSGSTDTQYF
TRBD1 TRBJ1-4 TRBV6-1 once TGTGCCAGCAGTAGGACAGGGGGCGATGAAAAACTGTTTTTT CASSRTGGDEKLFF
- TRBJ1-2 TRBV5-4 few TGTGCCAGCAGCGTTCCCGCCCAGGTGCGCGGCTACACCTTC CASSVPAQVRGYTF
- TRBJ1-2 TRBV19 - TGTGCCAGTAGTATAGTTGGGGCGAACTATGGCTACACCTTC CASSIVGANYGYTF
TRBD2 TRBJ2-1 TRBV7-9 - TGTGCCAGCAGTAACAGCGGGGACTACAATGAGCAGTTCTTC CASSNSGDYNEQFF
- TRBJ2-5 TRBV2 - TGTGCCAGCAGTGTCGGTGCAGGGGTCCAAGAGACCCAGTACTTC CASSVGAGVQETQYF
- TRBJ2-3 TRBV21-1 - TGTGCCAGCAGCAGGTCGGGGGGGCCTTGCACAGATACGCAGTATTTT CASSRSGGPCTDTQYF
TRBD2 TRBJ2-1 TRBV7-3 - TGTGCCAGCAGCCCCACGACTAGCGGGGGGGCAAGGAATGAGCAGTTCTTC CASSPTTSGGARNEQFF
- TRBJ1-2 TRBV11-1 - TGTGCCAGCAGCTTTGGAGGAGACTATGGCTACACCTTC CASSFGGDYGYTF
- TRBJ2-3 TRBV10-3 - TGTGCCATCAGTGGGGAGGTTGAGGGGCTATTCCGCACAGATACGCAGTATTTT CAISGEVEGLFRTDTQYF
TRBD1 TRBJ2-7 TRBV4-1 once TGCGCCAGCAGCCACCGGGACAGGAACTCCTACGAGCAGTACTTC CASSHRDRNSYEQYF
- TRBJ2-3 TRBV5-1 - TGCGCCAGCGGCCAGGGGAGACCCACAGATACGCAGTATTTT CASGQGRPTDTQYF
TRBD1 TRBJ1-4 TRBV5-1 - TGCGCCAGCAGCATACAGGGGGCGGCTAATGAAAAACTGTTTTTT CASSIQGAANEKLFF
TRBD1 TRBJ1-1 TRBV5-8 - TGTGCCAGCAGCTTTGGGACAGGGCGGTACACTGAAGCTTTCTTT CASSFGTGRYTEAFF
- TRBJ2-7 TRBV19 - TGTGCCAGTAGCGTTGGGTGGAGGTCCTACGAGCAGTACTTC CASSVGWRSYEQYF